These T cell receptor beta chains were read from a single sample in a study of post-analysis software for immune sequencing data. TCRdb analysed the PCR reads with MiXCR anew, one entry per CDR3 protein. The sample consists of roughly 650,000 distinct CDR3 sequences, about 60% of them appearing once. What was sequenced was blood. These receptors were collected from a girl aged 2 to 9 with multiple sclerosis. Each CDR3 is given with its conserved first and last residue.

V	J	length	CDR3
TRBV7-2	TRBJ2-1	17	CASSRPGGLPLEDEQFF
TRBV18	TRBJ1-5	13	CASSTGENQPQHF
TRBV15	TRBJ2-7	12	CATSREQYEQYF
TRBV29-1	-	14	CSARRTANSYEQYF
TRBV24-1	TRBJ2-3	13	CATSDLPTDTQYF
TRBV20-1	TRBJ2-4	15	CSATLAGGHYDEQYF
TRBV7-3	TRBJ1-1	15	CASSLPGDPNTEAFF
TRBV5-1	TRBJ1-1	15	CASSPAGGMNTEAFF
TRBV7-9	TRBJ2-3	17	CASSSLGLTQGTDTQYF
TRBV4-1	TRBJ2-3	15	CASSQPAGGPDTQYF
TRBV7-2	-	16	CASSTRPGTGGNEQYF
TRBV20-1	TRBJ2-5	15	CSASPLQGVGETQYF
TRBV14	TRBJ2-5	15	CASSPSGGLKETQYF
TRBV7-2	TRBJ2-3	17	CAGLTYVGTSGTDTQYF
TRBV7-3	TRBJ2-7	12	CASRTSHYEQYF
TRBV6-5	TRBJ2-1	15	CASSFKDGGYNEQFF
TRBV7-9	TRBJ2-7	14	CASSLDYGTYEQYF
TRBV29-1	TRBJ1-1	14	CSGRTGTGSAEAFF
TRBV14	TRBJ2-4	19	CASSQDTSGGSLAKNIQYF
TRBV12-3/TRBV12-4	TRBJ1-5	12	CASSWGDQPQHF
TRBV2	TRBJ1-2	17	CASRDKGEQPKLYGYTF
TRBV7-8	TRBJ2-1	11	CASSETREQFF
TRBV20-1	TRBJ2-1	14	CSARGRGFSSEQFF
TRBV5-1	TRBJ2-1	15	CASSSSPRVRNEQFF
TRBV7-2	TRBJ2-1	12	CASSLGQDGQFF
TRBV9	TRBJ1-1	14	CASSGGRAVTEAFF
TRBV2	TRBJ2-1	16	CASSDTSGGAFNEQFF
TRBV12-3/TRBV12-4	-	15	CASRAGTALSYEQYF
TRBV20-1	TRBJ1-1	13	CSARDPGDTEAFF
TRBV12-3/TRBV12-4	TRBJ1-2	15	CASSRGVVGPDGYTF
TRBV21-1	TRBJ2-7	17	CASSKERGTGGSYEQYF
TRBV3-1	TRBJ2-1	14	CASSQELQGIVKFF
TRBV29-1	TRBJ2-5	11	CSVAVQETQYF
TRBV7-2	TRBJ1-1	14	CASSLGRADTEAFF
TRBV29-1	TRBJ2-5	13	CSVGAGNQETQYF
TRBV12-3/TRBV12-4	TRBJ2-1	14	CASEGQGRYNEQFF
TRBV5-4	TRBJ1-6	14	CAARTGSSDSPLHF
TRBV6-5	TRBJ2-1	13	CASSPGGGNEQFF
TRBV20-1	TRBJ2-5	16	CSAGGLAGWKKETQYF
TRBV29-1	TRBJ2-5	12	CSVVADQETQYF
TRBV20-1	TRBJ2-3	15	CSARTTSGYTDTRYF
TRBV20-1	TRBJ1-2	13	CSASLGGLGGYTF
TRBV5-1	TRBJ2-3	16	CASSLLGTASTDTQYF
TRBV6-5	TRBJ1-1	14	CASSPDSGGTEAFF
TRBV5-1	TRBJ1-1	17	CASSSGLKPSPNTEAFF
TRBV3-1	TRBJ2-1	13	CASSQVGGTEQFF
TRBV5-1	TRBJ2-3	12	CASSFPADTQYF
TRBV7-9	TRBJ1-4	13	CASSLLLDEKLFF
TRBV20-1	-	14	CSARPRTSGYEQYF
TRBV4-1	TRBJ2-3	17	CASSQQTLAGAGDTQYF
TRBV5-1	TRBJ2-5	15	CASSLVSGPRETQYF
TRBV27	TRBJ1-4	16	CASRPERAATNEKLFF
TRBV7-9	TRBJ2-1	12	CASSLSSGSLFF
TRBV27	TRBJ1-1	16	CASSPLAGQGADEAFF
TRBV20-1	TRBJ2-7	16	CSAIGQGRASSYEQYF